This paragraph covers one TCR beta chain sequence. Its antigen is not identified. CD4+ T cells from unexposed donors were obtained before the COVID-19 pandemic (2011-2018). CD4+ T cells were isolated from the cells after about nine days of culture. Cells permitting, SARS-CoV-2 S/N and four cold-coronavirus spikes were tested on unexposed-donor CD4+ T cells. This specimen comes from a study of CD4 T cells in relation to SARS-CoV-2 and coronaviruses. Whole-study results and caveats: Samples before the pandemic and after infection were not matched within any donor.

Using immunoSEQ multiplex PCR, the repertoire was profiled, and TCRdb retains in-frame clones only, with some absent. This table has roughly 31,000 clones, 72% appearing once. J gave up 1 base and V 4 bases, and 7 bases lay outside the gene matches. The CDR3 is 16 residues long. Germline-derived CDR1 and CDR2 are ENHRY and SYGVKD. The clonotype comes from a human donor in good health. Sequencing input: CD4+ T cells from PBMCs, cultured in vitro. The chain couples TRBV10-3 to TRBJ1-2; 9 nucleotides align to TRBD1. CDR3: CAISGTGDWGNYGYTF. CDR3 in DNA: TGTGCCATCAGTGGGACAGGGGATTGGGGTAACTATGGCTACACCTTC.